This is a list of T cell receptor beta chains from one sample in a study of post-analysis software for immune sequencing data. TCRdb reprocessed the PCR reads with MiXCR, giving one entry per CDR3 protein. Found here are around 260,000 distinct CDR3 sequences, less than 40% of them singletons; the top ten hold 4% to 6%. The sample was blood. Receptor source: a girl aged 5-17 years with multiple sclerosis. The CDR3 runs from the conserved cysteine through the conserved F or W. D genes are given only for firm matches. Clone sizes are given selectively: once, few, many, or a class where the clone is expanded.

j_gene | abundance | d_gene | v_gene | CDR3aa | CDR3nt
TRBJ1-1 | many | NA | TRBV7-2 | CASSLGGPYADTEAFF | TGTGCCAGCAGCTTAGGGGGACCGTATGCGGACACTGAAGCTTTCTTT
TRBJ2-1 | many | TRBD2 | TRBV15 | CATSRDVLAGEYEQFF | TGTGCCACCAGCAGAGATGTTCTAGCGGGAGAATATGAGCAGTTCTTC
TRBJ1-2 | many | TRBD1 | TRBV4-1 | CASSQDISRGRQGYTF | TGCGCCAGCAGCCAAGATATCTCAAGGGGGCGACAGGGCTACACCTTC
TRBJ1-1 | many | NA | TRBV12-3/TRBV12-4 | CASRTQGRGNTEAFF | TGTGCCAGCAGGACTCAGGGACGTGGGAACACTGAAGCTTTCTTT
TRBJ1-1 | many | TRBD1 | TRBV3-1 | CASSPSGQVNTEAFF | TGTGCCAGCAGCCCCTCGGGACAGGTGAACACTGAAGCTTTCTTT
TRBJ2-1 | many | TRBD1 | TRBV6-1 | CASRPPGGNEQFF | TGTGCCAGCAGACCACCAGGGGGCAATGAGCAGTTCTTC
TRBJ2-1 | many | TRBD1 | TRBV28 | CASIRGKYNEQFF | TGTGCCAGCATCAGGGGGAAATACAATGAGCAGTTCTTC
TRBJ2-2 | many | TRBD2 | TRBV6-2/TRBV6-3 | CASGTSDPHTGELFF | TGTGCCAGTGGGACTAGCGACCCCCACACCGGGGAGCTGTTTTTT
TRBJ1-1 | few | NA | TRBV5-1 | CASSLVLGSPEAFF | TGCGCCAGCAGCTTGGTACTCGGGAGCCCTGAAGCTTTCTTT
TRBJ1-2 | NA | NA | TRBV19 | CASGAGWSWNGYTF | TGTGCCTCGGGGGCAGGGTGGTCGTGGAATGGCTACACCTTC
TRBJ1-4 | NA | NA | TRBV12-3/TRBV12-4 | CASIWTAALGEKRFF | TGTGCCAGCATTTGGACAGCGGCCCTTGGTGAAAAACGGTTTTTT
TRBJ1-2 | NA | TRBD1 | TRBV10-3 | CAITGTANYGYTF | TGTGCCATCACAGGGACAGCTAACTATGGCTACACCTTC
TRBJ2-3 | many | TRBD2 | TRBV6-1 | CASSEAGEDFTDTQYF | TGTGCCAGCAGTGAGGCGGGGGAGGATTTCACAGATACGCAGTATTTT
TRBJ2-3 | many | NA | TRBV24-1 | CATSVRRGSTDTQYF | TGTGCCACCAGTGTCCGAAGAGGAAGCACAGATACGCAGTATTTT
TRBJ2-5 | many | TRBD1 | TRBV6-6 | CASSYMPRTGVQETQYF | TGTGCCAGCAGTTACATGCCTCGGACAGGGGTTCAAGAGACCCAGTACTTC
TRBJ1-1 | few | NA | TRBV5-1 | CASSLGWGTEAFF | TGCGCCAGCAGCTTGGGATGGGGGACTGAAGCTTTCTTT
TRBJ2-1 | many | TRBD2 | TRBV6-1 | CASSEVGLAGFNNEQFF | TGTGCCAGCAGTGAAGTGGGACTAGCGGGGTTTAACAATGAGCAGTTCTTC
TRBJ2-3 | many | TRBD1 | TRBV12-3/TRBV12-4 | CASSLPTGSDTQYF | TGTGCCAGCAGTTTACCGACAGGGTCAGATACGCAGTATTTT
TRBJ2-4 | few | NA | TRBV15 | CATSRVPYREGPPAIVTKNIQYF | TGTGCCACCAGCAGAGTTCCGTACAGGGAAGGCCCCCCAGCCATAGTGACCAAAAACATTCAGTACTTC
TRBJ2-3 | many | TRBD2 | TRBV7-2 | CASSSPTSGRSTDTQYF | TGTGCCAGCAGCTCCCCGACTAGCGGGAGAAGCACAGATACGCAGTATTTT